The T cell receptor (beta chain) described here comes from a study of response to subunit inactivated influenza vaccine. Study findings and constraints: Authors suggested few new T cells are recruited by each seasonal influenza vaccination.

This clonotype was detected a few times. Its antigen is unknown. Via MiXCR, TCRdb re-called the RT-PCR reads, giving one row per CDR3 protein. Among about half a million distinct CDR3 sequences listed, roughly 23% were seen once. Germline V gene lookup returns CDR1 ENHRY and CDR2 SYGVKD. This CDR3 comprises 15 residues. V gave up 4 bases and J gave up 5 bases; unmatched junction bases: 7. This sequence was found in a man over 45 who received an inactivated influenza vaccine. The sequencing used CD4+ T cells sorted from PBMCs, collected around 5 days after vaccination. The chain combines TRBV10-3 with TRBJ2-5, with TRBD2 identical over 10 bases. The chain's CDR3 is CAISVSSGGRETQYF. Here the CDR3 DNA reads TGTGCCATCAGTGTATCTAGCGGGGGACGCGAGACCCAGTACTTC.